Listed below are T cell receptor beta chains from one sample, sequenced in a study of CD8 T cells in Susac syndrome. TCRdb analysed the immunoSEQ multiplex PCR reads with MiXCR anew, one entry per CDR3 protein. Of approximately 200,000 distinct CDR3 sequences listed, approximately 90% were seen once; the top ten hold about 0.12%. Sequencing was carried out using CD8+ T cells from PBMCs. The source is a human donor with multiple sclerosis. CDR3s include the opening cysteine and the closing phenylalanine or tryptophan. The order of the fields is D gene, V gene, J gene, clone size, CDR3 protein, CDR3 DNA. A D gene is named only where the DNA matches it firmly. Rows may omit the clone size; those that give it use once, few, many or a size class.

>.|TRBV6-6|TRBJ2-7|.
CASSYSESREQYF
TGTGCCAGCAGTTACTCAGAATCTCGGGAGCAGTACTTC
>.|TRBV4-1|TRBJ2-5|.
CASSQEGLGAETQYF
TGCGCCAGCAGCCAAGAAGGGCTAGGGGCAGAGACCCAGTACTTC
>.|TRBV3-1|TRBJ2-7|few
CASSQGTNEQYF
TGTGCCAGCAGCCAAGGGACAAACGAGCAGTACTTC
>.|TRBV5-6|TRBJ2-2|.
CASSPKLAAGELFF
TGTGCCAGCAGCCCAAAATTAGCCGCCGGGGAGCTGTTTTTT
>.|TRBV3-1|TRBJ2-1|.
CASSHNPGGNELFF
TGTGCCAGCAGCCATAACCCCGGGGGAAATGAGCTGTTCTTC
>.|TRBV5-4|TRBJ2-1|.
CASSFAGPDEQFF
TGTGCCAGCAGCTTCGCAGGGCCGGATGAGCAGTTCTTC
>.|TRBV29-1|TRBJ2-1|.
CSVEGLPGGQFF
TGCAGCGTCGAAGGACTGCCCGGGGGGCAGTTCTTC
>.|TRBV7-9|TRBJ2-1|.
CASSWTPEQFF
TGTGCCAGCAGCTGGACCCCAGAGCAGTTCTTC
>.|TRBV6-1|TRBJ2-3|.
CASSGYSLVPTSTDTQYF
TGTGCCAGCAGTGGGTATAGCCTAGTCCCTACTAGCACAGATACGCAGTATTTT
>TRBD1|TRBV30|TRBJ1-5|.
CAWDRGSGNQPQHF
TGTGCCTGGGACAGGGGGAGTGGCAATCAGCCCCAGCATTTT
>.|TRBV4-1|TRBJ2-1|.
CASSLSSGHEQFF
TGCGCCAGCAGCCTATCTAGTGGGCATGAGCAGTTCTTC
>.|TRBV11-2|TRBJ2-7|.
CASSPPHGYEQYF
TGTGCCAGCAGCCCCCCCCACGGTTACGAGCAGTACTTC
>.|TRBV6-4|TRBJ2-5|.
CASSEGSGAGQETQYF
TGTGCCAGCAGTGAGGGTAGCGGAGCGGGCCAAGAGACCCAGTACTTC
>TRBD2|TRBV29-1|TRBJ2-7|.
CSGLAGGAYEQYF
TGCAGCGGATTAGCGGGAGGCGCCTACGAGCAGTACTTC
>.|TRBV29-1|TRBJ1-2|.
CSVEARDPDNYGYTF
TGCAGCGTTGAAGCCCGGGACCCAGATAACTATGGCTACACCTTC
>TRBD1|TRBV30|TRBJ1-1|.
CAWSAWTGADTEAFF
TGTGCCTGGAGTGCCTGGACAGGGGCGGACACTGAAGCTTTCTTT
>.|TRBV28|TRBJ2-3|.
CASSLARGASTVTQYF
TGTGCCAGCAGTTTAGCTCGCGGAGCTAGCACAGTTACGCAGTATTTT